This is a list of T cell receptor beta chains from one sample in a study of blood T cells in healthy people across ages. One entry per CDR3 protein, called by TCRdb with MiXCR from the 5' RACE reads. The table includes 1.4 million to 1.5 million distinct CDR3 sequences, 35% to 45% detected once. Sequencing was done on a sample of blood. The source is a woman in her late teens or twenties in good health. Both conserved end residues are part of each CDR3. The order of the fields is D gene, V gene, clone size, J gene, CDR3 DNA, CDR3 protein. D genes are given only for firm matches. Size values are once, few and many counts, or a class for expanded clones, and some rows have none.

TRBD1,TRBV9,.,TRBJ2-4,TGTGCCAGCAGCGAAACAGGGGCAGCCTCGAGCAAAAACATTCAGTACTTC,CASSETGAASSKNIQYF
.,TRBV7-2,.,TRBJ2-1,TGTGCCAGCAGCCGTGCGAGTGGGGCCGTTGAGCAGTTCTTC,CASSRASGAVEQFF
.,TRBV12-3/TRBV12-4,.,TRBJ1-4,TGTGCCAGCAGTTTAGCGGGGACCGGAGGCGAAAAACTGTTTTTT,CASSLAGTGGEKLFF
TRBD1,TRBV6-6,few,TRBJ1-6,TGTGCCAGCAGTTACTCGGGACAGGGGGGTGGTAATTCACCCCTCCACTTT,CASSYSGQGGGNSPLHF
.,TRBV12-3/TRBV12-4,once,TRBJ2-1,TGTGCCAGCACCAGGGAAGGGGGGAGCTCCTACAATGAGCAGTTCTTC,CASTREGGSSYNEQFF
.,TRBV10-3,.,TRBJ2-1,TGTGCCATCAGTGAGTCTCGCTCTAGCCGTAACAAATACAATGAGCAGTTCTTC,CAISESRSSRNKYNEQFF
.,TRBV7-9,few,TRBJ2-5,TGTGCCAGCAGCCCCCTCCCTGTCGGGGGAGAGACCCAGTACTTC,CASSPLPVGGETQYF
.,TRBV4-1,many,TRBJ2-7,TGCGCCAGCAGCCAAGGTGCGAACTCCTACGAGCAGTACTTC,CASSQGANSYEQYF
TRBD2,TRBV12-3/TRBV12-4,few,TRBJ2-1,TGTGCCAGCAGTTTAGCGCTAGGACGGCTAGCGGGAGTACCCGGTGAGCAGTTCTTC,CASSLALGRLAGVPGEQFF
TRBD1,TRBV11-2,.,TRBJ1-2,TGTGCCAGCAGGCAGGGGGCTATTAACTATGGCTACACCTTC,CASRQGAINYGYTF
.,TRBV7-8,.,TRBJ1-3,TGTGCCAGCAGCTCCCGGACGCCCGTCTCTGGAAACACCATATATTTT,CASSSRTPVSGNTIYF
TRBD1,TRBV5-1,.,TRBJ2-1,TGCGCCAGCAGCTTGGCCCCTACAGGGGGCGCAAAATCGGACTACAATGAGCAGTTCTTC,CASSLAPTGGAKSDYNEQFF